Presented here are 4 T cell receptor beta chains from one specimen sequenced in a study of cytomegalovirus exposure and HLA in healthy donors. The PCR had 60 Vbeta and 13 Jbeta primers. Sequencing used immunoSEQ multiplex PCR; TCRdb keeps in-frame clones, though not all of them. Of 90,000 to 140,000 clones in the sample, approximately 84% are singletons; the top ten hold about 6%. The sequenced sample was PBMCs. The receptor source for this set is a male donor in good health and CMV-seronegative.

In DNA, the CDR3 is TGCGCCAGCAGCTTGGTAGGAGTTGGGTACAATGAGCAGTTCTTC. The encoded protein is CASSLVGVGYNEQFF. This sequence joins TRBV5-1 and TRBJ2-1; D gene uncertain. Per germline, CDR1 SGHRS and CDR2 YFSETQ. The CDR3 is 15 residues long. V lost 0 bases to trimming and J lost 4 bases, with 11 bases between them.

The CDR3 here is CASSVGDRLNNEQFF. For the CDR3, the DNA is TGTGCCAGCAGCGTAGGGGACAGGCTCAACAATGAGCAGTTCTTC. The rearrangement links TRBV9 to TRBJ2-1, with 8 bases identical to TRBD1. The CDR3 has 15 residues. The germline V gene encodes CDR1 SGDLS and CDR2 YYNGEE. Trimming took 0 bases from V and 5 from J; bases not matched to a gene: 4. Full variable domain (outside the CDR3, taken from reference TRBV9 and TRBJ2-1): DSGVTQTPKHLITATGQRVTLRCSPRSGDLSVYWYQQSLDQGLQFLIQYYNGEERAKGNILERFSAQQFPDLHSELNLSSLELGDSALYFCASSVGDRLNNEQFFGPGTRLTVL.

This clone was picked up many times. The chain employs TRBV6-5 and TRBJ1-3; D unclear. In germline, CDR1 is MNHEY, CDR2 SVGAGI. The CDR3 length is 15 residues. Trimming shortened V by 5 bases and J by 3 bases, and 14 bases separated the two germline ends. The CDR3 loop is CASSKDVSGGNTIYF. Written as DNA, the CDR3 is TGTGCCAGCAGTAAAGACGTCAGCGGTGGAAACACCATATATTTT.

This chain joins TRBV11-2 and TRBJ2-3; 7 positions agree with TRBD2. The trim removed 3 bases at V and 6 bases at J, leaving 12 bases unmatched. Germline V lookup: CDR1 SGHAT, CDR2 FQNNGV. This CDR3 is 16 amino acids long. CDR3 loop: CASSLRASGRRDTQYF. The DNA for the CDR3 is TGTGCCAGCAGCTTGCGGGCTAGCGGACGAAGGGATACGCAGTATTTT.